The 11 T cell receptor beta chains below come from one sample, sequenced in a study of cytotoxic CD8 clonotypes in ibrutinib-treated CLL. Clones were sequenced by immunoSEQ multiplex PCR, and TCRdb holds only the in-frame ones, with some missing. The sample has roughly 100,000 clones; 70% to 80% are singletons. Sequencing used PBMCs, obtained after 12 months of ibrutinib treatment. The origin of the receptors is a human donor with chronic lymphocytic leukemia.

CDR3 DNA: TGTGCCAGTAGGTCGGACGGCTACACCTTC. It is translated as CASRSDGYTF. This chain connects TRBV19 to TRBJ1-2; no clear D. The CDR3 spans 10 residues. Trimming stripped 6 bases from V and 8 bases from J, with 7 bases between. Germline V gene lookup returns CDR1 LNHDA and CDR2 SQIVND (reference sequence).

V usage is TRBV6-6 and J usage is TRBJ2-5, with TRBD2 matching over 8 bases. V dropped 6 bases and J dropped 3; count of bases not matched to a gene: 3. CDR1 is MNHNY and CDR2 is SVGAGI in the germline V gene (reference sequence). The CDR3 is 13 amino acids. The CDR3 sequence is CASRAAGEETQYF. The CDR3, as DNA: TGTGCCAGCAGGGCAGCGGGGGAAGAGACCCAGTACTTC.

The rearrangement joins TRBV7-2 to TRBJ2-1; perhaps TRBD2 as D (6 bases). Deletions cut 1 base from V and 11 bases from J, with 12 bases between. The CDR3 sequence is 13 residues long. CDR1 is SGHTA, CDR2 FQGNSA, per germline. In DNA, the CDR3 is TGTGCCAGCAGCTTAGAGTTGGGGGGACAGCAGTTCTTC. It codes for CASSLELGGQQFF.

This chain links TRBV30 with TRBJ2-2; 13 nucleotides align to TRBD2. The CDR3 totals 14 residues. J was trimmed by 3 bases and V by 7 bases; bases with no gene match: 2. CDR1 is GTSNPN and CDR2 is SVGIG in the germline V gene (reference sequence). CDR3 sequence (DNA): TGTGCCTTCGGACTAGCGGGAGACACCGGGGAGCTGTTTTTT. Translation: CAFGLAGDTGELFF.

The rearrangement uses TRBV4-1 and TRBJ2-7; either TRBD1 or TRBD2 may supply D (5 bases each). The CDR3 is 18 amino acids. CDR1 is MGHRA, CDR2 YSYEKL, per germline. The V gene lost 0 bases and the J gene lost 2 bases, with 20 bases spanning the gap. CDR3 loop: CASSQETVRGAHTYEQYF. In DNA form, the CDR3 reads TGCGCCAGCAGCCAAGAAACTGTTCGAGGGGCACACACCTACGAGCAGTACTTC.

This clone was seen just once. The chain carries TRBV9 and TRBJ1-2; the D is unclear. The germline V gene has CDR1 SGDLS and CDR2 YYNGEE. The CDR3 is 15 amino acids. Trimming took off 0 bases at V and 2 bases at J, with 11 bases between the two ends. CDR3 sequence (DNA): TGTGCCAGCAGCGTAGAAAGCAGGAGAAACTATGGCTACACCTTC. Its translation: CASSVESRRNYGYTF.

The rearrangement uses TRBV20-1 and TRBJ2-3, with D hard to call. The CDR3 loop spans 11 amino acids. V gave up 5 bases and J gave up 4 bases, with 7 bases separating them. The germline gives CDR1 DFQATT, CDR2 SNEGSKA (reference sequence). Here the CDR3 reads CSAPTSDTQYF. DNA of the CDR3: TGCAGTGCTCCTACGTCAGATACGCAGTATTTT.

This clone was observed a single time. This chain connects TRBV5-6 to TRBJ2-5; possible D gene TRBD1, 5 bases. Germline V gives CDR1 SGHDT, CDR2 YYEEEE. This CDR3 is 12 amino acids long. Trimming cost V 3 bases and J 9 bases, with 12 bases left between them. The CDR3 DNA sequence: TGTGCCAGCAGCTGGGGCCTAGGGGCCCAGTACTTC. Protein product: CASSWGLGAQYF.

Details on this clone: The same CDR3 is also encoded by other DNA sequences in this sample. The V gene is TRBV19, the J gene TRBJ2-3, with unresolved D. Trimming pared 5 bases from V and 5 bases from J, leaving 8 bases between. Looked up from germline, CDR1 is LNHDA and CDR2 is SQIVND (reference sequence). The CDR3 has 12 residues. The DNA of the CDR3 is TGTGCCAGTAGTCCGGCAGGAGATACGCAGTATTTT. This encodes CASSPAGDTQYF.

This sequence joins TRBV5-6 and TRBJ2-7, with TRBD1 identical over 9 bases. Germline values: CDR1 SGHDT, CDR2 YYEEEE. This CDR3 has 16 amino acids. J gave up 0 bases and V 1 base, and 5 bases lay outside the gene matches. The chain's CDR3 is CASSLLGTGRSYEQYF. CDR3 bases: TGTGCCAGCAGCTTGCTGGGGACAGGGCGCTCCTACGAGCAGTACTTC.

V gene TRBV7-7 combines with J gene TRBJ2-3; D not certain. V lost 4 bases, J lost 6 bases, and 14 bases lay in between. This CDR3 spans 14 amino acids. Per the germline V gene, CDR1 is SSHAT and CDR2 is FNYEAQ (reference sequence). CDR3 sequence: CASSSTDRDDTQYF. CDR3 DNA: TGTGCCAGCAGCTCGACGGATAGGGATGATACGCAGTATTTT.